Listed below are T cell receptor beta chains from one sample, sequenced in a study of beta chain features in type 1 diabetes. Libraries were prepared by immunoSEQ multiplex PCR; TCRdb keeps only in-frame clonotypes and omits some of them. The sample holds more than 300,000 clones, 7% to 10% seen once. The specimen was central memory CD4+ T cells from blood. These receptors all stem from a man aged 30-40 years with type 1 diabetes. Each CDR3 is given with its conserved first and last residue. Each record gives: V gene, D gene, J gene, clone size, CDR3 DNA, CDR3 protein. D genes are given only for firm matches. The size field is filled for only some rows; it gives once, few, many or a size class.

v_gene: TRBV23-1; d_gene: TRBD1; j_gene: TRBJ2-7; abundance: few; CDR3nt: TGCGCCAGCAGTCAATCGGACAGGGCATTAACCTACGAGCAGTACTTC; CDR3aa: CASSQSDRALTYEQYF
v_gene: TRBV4-3; d_gene: NA; j_gene: TRBJ1-1; abundance: few; CDR3nt: TGCGCCAGCAGCCTCCAACAGGGCGTTGAAGCTTTCTTT; CDR3aa: CASSLQQGVEAFF
v_gene: TRBV30; d_gene: NA; j_gene: TRBJ1-1; abundance: few; CDR3nt: TGTGCCTGGAGGCAGGGGAACACTGAAGCTTTCTTT; CDR3aa: CAWRQGNTEAFF
v_gene: TRBV7-9; d_gene: NA; j_gene: TRBJ1-1; abundance: many; CDR3nt: TGTGCCAGCAGCTCACTAGTGGGGGGGCGTCGAATCACTGAAGCTTTCTTT; CDR3aa: CASSSLVGGRRITEAFF
v_gene: TRBV4-3; d_gene: NA; j_gene: TRBJ2-7; abundance: many; CDR3nt: TGCGCCAGCAGCCAAGCACTGCAATACGAGCAGTACTTC; CDR3aa: CASSQALQYEQYF
v_gene: TRBV29-1; d_gene: NA; j_gene: TRBJ1-5; abundance: NA; CDR3nt: TGCAGCGGGGGCTCCCGGGACATCTCCAATCAGCCCCAGCATTTT; CDR3aa: CSGGSRDISNQPQHF
v_gene: TRBV10-3; d_gene: NA; j_gene: TRBJ2-1; abundance: NA; CDR3nt: TGTGCCGTCCGCCCGCTTAGGGCCACAACGCACAATGAGCAGTTCTTC; CDR3aa: CAVRPLRATTHNEQFF
v_gene: TRBV28; d_gene: NA; j_gene: TRBJ1-4; abundance: NA; CDR3nt: TGTGCCAGCAGCCAGGGTGGTGAAAAACTGTTTTTT; CDR3aa: CASSQGGEKLFF
v_gene: TRBV5-1; d_gene: NA; j_gene: TRBJ2-2; abundance: NA; CDR3nt: TGCGCCAGCAGCGGGGACTGGAACACCGGGGAGCTGTTTTTT; CDR3aa: CASSGDWNTGELFF
v_gene: TRBV12-5; d_gene: NA; j_gene: TRBJ2-3; abundance: NA; CDR3nt: TGTGCTAGTGCCCTCGGGGGCCAGTTTACAGATACGCAGTATTTT; CDR3aa: CASALGGQFTDTQYF
v_gene: TRBV7-2; d_gene: NA; j_gene: TRBJ1-4; abundance: few; CDR3nt: TGTGCCAGCAGTTTACTAACGAATAATGAAAAACTGTTTTTT; CDR3aa: CASSLLTNNEKLFF
v_gene: TRBV29-1; d_gene: TRBD1; j_gene: TRBJ1-1; abundance: few; CDR3nt: TGCAGCGTTGAGGGACAGGGGGCTGAAGCTTTCTTT; CDR3aa: CSVEGQGAEAFF
v_gene: TRBV7-2; d_gene: NA; j_gene: TRBJ2-2; abundance: many; CDR3nt: TGTGCCAGCAGCTCGAGGAGGGAGCTGTTTTTT; CDR3aa: CASSSRRELFF
v_gene: TRBV6-1; d_gene: TRBD1; j_gene: TRBJ1-1; abundance: few; CDR3nt: TGTGCCAGCAGTGAACCGACAGGGATGGGGGGAAACACTGAAGCTTTCTTT; CDR3aa: CASSEPTGMGGNTEAFF
v_gene: TRBV6-1; d_gene: NA; j_gene: TRBJ2-7; abundance: many; CDR3nt: TGTGCCAGCAGTGTATCTGTACAGACCTACGAGCAGTACTTC; CDR3aa: CASSVSVQTYEQYF
v_gene: TRBV18; d_gene: TRBD2; j_gene: TRBJ2-7; abundance: many; CDR3nt: TGTGCCAGCTCACTCGCCGGGACTAGTTACTACGAGCAGTACTTC; CDR3aa: CASSLAGTSYYEQYF
v_gene: TRBV11-2; d_gene: NA; j_gene: TRBJ1-5; abundance: few; CDR3nt: TGTGCCAGCAGCTTAGACCGGGGCCAGCCCCAGCATTTT; CDR3aa: CASSLDRGQPQHF
v_gene: TRBV19; d_gene: TRBD2; j_gene: TRBJ2-7; abundance: few; CDR3nt: TGTGCCAGTAGCCGAGGACTAGCGGGGGTTTCCTACGAGCAGTACTTC; CDR3aa: CASSRGLAGVSYEQYF
v_gene: TRBV27; d_gene: TRBD1; j_gene: TRBJ1-4; abundance: NA; CDR3nt: TGTGCCAGCAGATCGAGGACAGGGGGCCTCAGAGTTAATAATGAAAAACTGTTTTTT; CDR3aa: CASRSRTGGLRVNNEKLFF
v_gene: TRBV5-1; d_gene: NA; j_gene: TRBJ2-5; abundance: NA; CDR3nt: TGCGCCAGCAGCTTAGAGCGCCAAGAGACCCAGTACTTC; CDR3aa: CASSLERQETQYF
v_gene: TRBV2; d_gene: NA; j_gene: TRBJ2-3; abundance: NA; CDR3nt: TGTGCCAGCAGTCCTTGGACACCGACAGATACGCAGTATTTT; CDR3aa: CASSPWTPTDTQYF
v_gene: TRBV5-1; d_gene: NA; j_gene: TRBJ2-1; abundance: few; CDR3nt: TGCGCCAGCAGCTTGGTCCCAGGGACCTACAATGAGCAGTTCTTC; CDR3aa: CASSLVPGTYNEQFF
v_gene: TRBV7-9; d_gene: NA; j_gene: TRBJ1-1; abundance: many; CDR3nt: TGTGCCAGCAGCTTCGGTGGTGGCGACACTGAAGCTTTCTTT; CDR3aa: CASSFGGGDTEAFF
v_gene: TRBV7-2; d_gene: TRBD2; j_gene: TRBJ2-3; abundance: NA; CDR3nt: TGTGCCAGCAGCTTAGCTAGCGGGGTAGTTTCAGATACGCAGTATTTT; CDR3aa: CASSLASGVVSDTQYF
v_gene: TRBV7-2; d_gene: NA; j_gene: TRBJ2-3; abundance: few; CDR3nt: TGTGCCAGCAGCTCCTCACAGGGGGGGCATGGGAATACGCAGTATTTT; CDR3aa: CASSSSQGGHGNTQYF
v_gene: TRBV7-2; d_gene: NA; j_gene: TRBJ2-7; abundance: NA; CDR3nt: TGTGCCAGCAGCTTTGAGATCCGCGGGGAGCAGTACTTC; CDR3aa: CASSFEIRGEQYF
v_gene: TRBV2; d_gene: NA; j_gene: TRBJ2-3; abundance: NA; CDR3nt: TGTGCCAGCAGTGAAGATGCGTACCGTAGCACAGATACGCAGTATTTT; CDR3aa: CASSEDAYRSTDTQYF
v_gene: TRBV10-3; d_gene: TRBD2; j_gene: TRBJ2-3; abundance: NA; CDR3nt: TGTGCCATCAGTGAGTCATCCGGAGCGGGGGGCGCAGATACGCAGTATTTT; CDR3aa: CAISESSGAGGADTQYF
v_gene: TRBV7-2; d_gene: TRBD1; j_gene: TRBJ2-3; abundance: NA; CDR3nt: TGTGCCAGCAGCCTACTCGCGGACAGGGCAGATACGCAGTATTTT; CDR3aa: CASSLLADRADTQYF
v_gene: TRBV6-6; d_gene: TRBD1; j_gene: TRBJ2-2; abundance: few; CDR3nt: TGTGCCAGCAGGATCTCCGGGACAGGATCAACCGGGGAGCTGTTTTTT; CDR3aa: CASRISGTGSTGELFF
v_gene: TRBV7-2; d_gene: NA; j_gene: TRBJ2-2; abundance: NA; CDR3nt: TGTGCCAGCAGCTTACTCCAGGGTTACACCGGGGAGCTGTTTTTT; CDR3aa: CASSLLQGYTGELFF
v_gene: TRBV7-8; d_gene: NA; j_gene: TRBJ2-1; abundance: few; CDR3nt: TGTGCCAGCAGCCCACTGACCGGCAATGAGCAGTTCTTC; CDR3aa: CASSPLTGNEQFF
v_gene: TRBV6-1; d_gene: NA; j_gene: TRBJ2-5; abundance: NA; CDR3nt: TGTGCCAGCAGTGAAGCTGTAGGAACAGTCGCGGAGACCCAGTACTTC; CDR3aa: CASSEAVGTVAETQYF
v_gene: TRBV6-5; d_gene: TRBD1; j_gene: TRBJ2-5; abundance: NA; CDR3nt: TGTGCCAGCAGTTACTCGACAGGGAGAGAGACCCAGTACTTC; CDR3aa: CASSYSTGRETQYF
v_gene: TRBV11-2; d_gene: TRBD1; j_gene: TRBJ2-1; abundance: few; CDR3nt: TGTGCCAGCAGCTTAGGGGACAGGGGAAAACAGTTCTTC; CDR3aa: CASSLGDRGKQFF
v_gene: TRBV5-1; d_gene: NA; j_gene: TRBJ2-6; abundance: few; CDR3nt: TGCGCCAGCAGCTTGGTGGCCGGGGCCAACGTCCTGACTTTC; CDR3aa: CASSLVAGANVLTF
v_gene: TRBV28; d_gene: NA; j_gene: TRBJ1-5; abundance: few; CDR3nt: TGTGCCAGCAGTTTGCCGGGGTTCGGCAATCAGCCCCAGCATTTT; CDR3aa: CASSLPGFGNQPQHF
v_gene: TRBV7-9; d_gene: NA; j_gene: TRBJ2-2; abundance: NA; CDR3nt: TGTGCCAGCAGCCCCTATGGGGGACATAACACCGGGGAGCTGTTTTTT; CDR3aa: CASSPYGGHNTGELFF
v_gene: TRBV15; d_gene: NA; j_gene: TRBJ1-2; abundance: many; CDR3nt: TGTGCCACCGCCCGGGGGGGAGCCAACTATGGCTACACCTTC; CDR3aa: CATARGGANYGYTF
v_gene: TRBV10-3; d_gene: NA; j_gene: TRBJ2-7; abundance: few; CDR3nt: TGTGCCGGGGGGGGCAGCTCCTACGAGCAGTACTTC; CDR3aa: CAGGGSSYEQYF
v_gene: TRBV5-1; d_gene: TRBD1; j_gene: TRBJ2-1; abundance: many; CDR3nt: TGCGCCAGCAGCTTGGCCTTTTCTTCGACAGGGAACAATGAGCAGTTCTTC; CDR3aa: CASSLAFSSTGNNEQFF
v_gene: TRBV2; d_gene: TRBD1; j_gene: TRBJ2-3; abundance: NA; CDR3nt: TGTGCCAGCAGACAGACAGGGAAGGGGACAGATACGCAGTATTTT; CDR3aa: CASRQTGKGTDTQYF
v_gene: TRBV6-5; d_gene: NA; j_gene: TRBJ2-7; abundance: few; CDR3nt: TGTGCCAGCAGTTACGACGACAGTCCCCACGAGCAGTACTTC; CDR3aa: CASSYDDSPHEQYF
v_gene: TRBV29-1; d_gene: NA; j_gene: TRBJ1-1; abundance: NA; CDR3nt: TGCAGCGTTGAGAATGCAGGCGCGAACACTGAAGCTTTCTTT; CDR3aa: CSVENAGANTEAFF
v_gene: TRBV2; d_gene: NA; j_gene: TRBJ2-2; abundance: NA; CDR3nt: TGTGCCAGCCGGGGGCCAACGGGCGGCACCGGGGAGCTGTTTTTT; CDR3aa: CASRGPTGGTGELFF
v_gene: TRBV7-2; d_gene: TRBD2; j_gene: TRBJ2-7; abundance: few; CDR3nt: TGTGCCAGCAGCTTCCCGACTAGCGACAAGTACTTC; CDR3aa: CASSFPTSDKYF
v_gene: TRBV6-5; d_gene: TRBD2; j_gene: TRBJ2-1; abundance: few; CDR3nt: TGTGCCAGCAGTTACGCCCGACTAGCGGACAATGAGCAGTTCTTC; CDR3aa: CASSYARLADNEQFF
v_gene: TRBV20-1; d_gene: NA; j_gene: TRBJ2-1; abundance: few; CDR3nt: TGCAGTGCTAGTACGCGCGGAAAGCAGTTCTTC; CDR3aa: CSASTRGKQFF
v_gene: TRBV6-6; d_gene: NA; j_gene: TRBJ2-5; abundance: few; CDR3nt: TGTGCCAGCAGTGGGACCAGAGGGACCCAGTACTTC; CDR3aa: CASSGTRGTQYF